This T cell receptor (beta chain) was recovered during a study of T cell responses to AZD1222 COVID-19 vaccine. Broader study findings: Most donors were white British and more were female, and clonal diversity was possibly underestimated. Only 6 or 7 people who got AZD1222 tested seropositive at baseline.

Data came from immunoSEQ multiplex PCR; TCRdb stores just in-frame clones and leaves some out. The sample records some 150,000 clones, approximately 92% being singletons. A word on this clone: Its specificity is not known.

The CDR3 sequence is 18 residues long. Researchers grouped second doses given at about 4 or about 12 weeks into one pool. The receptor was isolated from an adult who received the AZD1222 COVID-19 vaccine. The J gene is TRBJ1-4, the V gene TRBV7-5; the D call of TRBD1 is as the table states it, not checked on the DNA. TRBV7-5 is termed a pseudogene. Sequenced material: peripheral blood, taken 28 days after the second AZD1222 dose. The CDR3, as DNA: TGTGTCAGAACCAAAGGAAGGGCAGGGTATAAAGGTAATGAAAAACTGTTTTTT. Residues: CVRTKGRAGYKGNEKLFF.